This T cell receptor (beta chain) was recovered during a study of beta chain features in type 1 diabetes. Study as a whole: Age, gender and cell yields were similar between patients and healthy donors. Across all samples, some 98 million sorted cells were examined. General study findings and limits: Moderately but significantly shorter TCRB CDR3s were found in Type 1 diabetes patients in all four CD4+ subsets. A pattern of fewer insertions and more deletions at VDJ junctions was seen in type 1 diabetes patients.

This clone occurred a few times. Its antigen is undetermined. V lost 4 bases and J 4 bases, leaving 9 bases between the germline ends. Germline V gene sequence: CDR1 SGHDT, CDR2 YYEEEE. The CDR3 is 12 residues long. Investigators reverse transcribed all isolated RNA, so they sequenced expressed TCRB transcripts. Some 4 million reads were obtained on average from naive, central memory and regulatory T cell samples. This table comes from immunoSEQ multiplex PCR, and its TCRdb copy is limited to in-frame clones, with some not included. In the table there are some 350,000 clones, around 9.6% of which are singletons.

The origin of this receptor is a man aged 30 to 45 with type 1 diabetes. The chain uses TRBV5-6 and TRBJ2-7, with D possibly matching TRBD2 (6 bases). Material: central memory CD4+ T cells from blood. The CDR3 region is CASSVGTYEQYF. The CDR3 DNA reads TGTGCCAGCAGCGTCGGGACTTACGAGCAGTACTTC.